This T cell receptor (beta chain) was observed in a study of long-term antiretroviral therapy in people with HIV. Germline assignment: CDR1 SGHAT and CDR2 FQNNGV. This CDR3 comprises 14 residues. The V end was cut by 5 bases, the J end by 1 base, with 11 bases between. None of the participants with HIV were treated outside the United States. At the survey level, the v3.0 immunoSEQ assay was run. Each sample aimed for 40,000-50,000 sequenced T-cell genomes. The table came from immunoSEQ multiplex PCR; TCRdb's copy has only in-frame clones and leaves some out. The sample lists about 26,000 clones; over 75% were seen once.

V is TRBV11-2 and J is TRBJ1-1; D ambiguous. The sequencing here drew on unsorted PBMCs, taken less than 5 years after starting antiretroviral therapy. This receptor was taken from a man aged 40-50 years with HIV. The CDR3 nucleotides read TGTGCCAGCAGCGCCGCGTCCGCGAACACTGAAGCTTTCTTT. This gives the protein CASSAASANTEAFF.